The 15 T cell receptor beta chains listed next were all sequenced from one sample in a study of identical twins. TCRdb itself ran the 5' RACE reads through MiXCR, one entry per CDR3 protein. The sample includes about 200,000 distinct CDR3 sequences, around a tenth of them seen just once. Sequencing was carried out using memory (CD45RO+) T cells sorted from blood. Source of these receptors: a woman aged 18-29 years in good health.

The V gene is TRBV20-1, the J gene TRBJ2-7, with a possible D match to TRBD1 (6 bases). CDR3 length equals 12 residues. V was trimmed by 4 bases and J by 6 bases, leaving 13 bases between them. Germline V gene lookup returns CDR1 DFQATT and CDR2 SNEGSKA (reference sequence). The CDR3 DNA sequence: TGCAGTGCTATCCAGGGGTTTTCCGAGCAGTACTTC. Encoded protein: CSAIQGFSEQYF.

This clonotype was seen at least ten times. The chain uses TRBV7-8 and TRBJ2-7; D possibly corresponds to TRBD2 (5 bases). The CDR3 spans 11 residues. Deletions cut 2 bases from V and 6 bases from J, with 5 bases between. Germline V CDR1 and CDR2: SGHVS, FQNEAQ. The chain's CDR3 is CASSLRGEQYF. The CDR3 coding sequence is TGTGCCAGCAGCTTACGGGGCGAGCAGTACTTC.

The J gene is TRBJ2-7, the V gene TRBV12-3 or TRBV12-4; 7 nucleotides line up with TRBD2. The ends lost 3 bases at V and 4 bases at J; junction bases unmatched: 3. This CDR3 contains 13 residues. The CDR3 DNA reads TGTGCCAGCAGTTTCCTAGCGGTTTACGAGCAGTACTTC. Translating gives CASSFLAVYEQYF.

This clonotype was observed a few times. The rearrangement joins TRBV14 to TRBJ1-4; possible D gene TRBD1, 6 bases. Germline values: CDR1 SGHDN, CDR2 FVKESK. CDR3 length equals 12 residues. V was clipped by 3 bases and J by 11 bases, with 10 bases between them. CDR3 nucleotides: TGTGCCAGCAGCCATCCGAGGGGGAAACTGTTTTTT. This encodes CASSHPRGKLFF.

The chain employs TRBV6-2 or TRBV6-3 and TRBJ2-4; tentatively, D is TRBD1 (5 bases). Trimming removed 4 bases at V and 15 bases at J, with 19 bases between. This CDR3 has 13 residues. Per germline, CDR1 MNHEY and CDR2 SVGEGT. The CDR3 DNA is TGTGCCAGCAGTTTGCTGGGTGGGGCTCACAGGTACTTC. Its protein product is CASSLLGGAHRYF.

The chain combines TRBV5-1 with TRBJ1-3; D is possibly TRBD1 (6 bases). Germline CDR1 is SGHRS and CDR2 is YFSETQ. V lost 3 bases, J lost 4 bases, and 11 bases lay in between. This CDR3 spans 14 amino acids. Written as DNA, the CDR3 is TGCGCCAGCAGCTCTACCGGACAGGGAAACACCATATATTTT. Translation gives CASSSTGQGNTIYF.

The V call is TRBV20-1, the J call TRBJ2-3, with unresolved D. Trimming removed 4 bases at V and 2 bases at J, with 10 bases between. There are 13 residues in the CDR3. In germline, CDR1 is DFQATT, CDR2 SNEGSKA (reference sequence). CDR3 coding DNA: TGCAGTGCTACGTCTGGAGTCACAGATACGCAGTATTTT. Translating gives CSATSGVTDTQYF.

This clonotype was seen a handful of times. V and J are TRBV6-2 or TRBV6-3 and TRBJ2-5, with D unclear. CDR1 and CDR2 (germline): MNHEY, SVGEGT. The CDR3 runs to 14 residues. Trimming removed 0 bases from V and 2 bases from J, with 7 bases in between. The DNA of the CDR3 is TGTGCCAGCAGTTACTCGAAACTTCAAGAGACCCAGTACTTC. This translates into CASSYSKLQETQYF.

This clonotype appeared a few times. The V gene is TRBV5-1, the J gene TRBJ1-4; weak D call: TRBD1 (5 bases). The CDR3 consists of 14 residues. Germline CDR1 reads SGHRS; CDR2 reads YFSETQ. V lost 5 bases to trimming and J lost 4 bases, with 12 bases between them. DNA for the CDR3: TGCGCCAGCAGAAAGGACACCAATAATGAAAAACTGTTTTTT. The encoded protein is CASRKDTNNEKLFF. Together with reference TRBV5-1 and TRBJ1-4, the CDR3 gives the full variable domain: KAGVTQTPRYLIKTRGQQVTLSCSPISGHRSVSWYQQTPGQGLQFLFEYFSETQRNKGNFPGRFSGRQFSNSRSEMNVSTLELGDSALYLCASRKDTNNEKLFFGSGTQLSVL.

The rearrangement uses TRBV29-1 and TRBJ2-5; unclear D gene. V was cut by 5 bases and J by 2 bases, with 6 bases left in between. The CDR3 has 11 residues. Per the germline V gene, CDR1 is SQVTM and CDR2 is ANQGSEA. Here the CDR3 reads CSVWVQETQYF. In DNA, the CDR3 is TGCAGCGTTTGGGTGCAAGAGACCCAGTACTTC.

This clonotype has more than one count but fewer than ten. CDR3: CSAQGTQQETQYF. In nucleotides, the CDR3 is TGCAGTGCTCAAGGCACCCAACAAGAGACCCAGTACTTC. The rearrangement joins TRBV20-1 to TRBJ2-5, with no clear D. The CDR3 is 13 amino acids. With 5 bases removed from V and 2 bases from J, the gap between germline ends came to 12 bases. Germline V gives CDR1 DFQATT, CDR2 SNEGSKA (reference sequence).

The chain couples TRBV12-3 or TRBV12-4 to TRBJ1-1; no definite D call. This CDR3 region has 15 residues. V shed 3 bases and J shed 3 bases, with 14 bases lying between them. The CDR3 loop reads CASSLFSGVDTEAFF. As DNA, the CDR3 is TGTGCCAGCAGTTTGTTTTCCGGGGTAGACACTGAAGCTTTCTTT.

This clonotype was observed at least ten times. The chain has TRBV5-1 and TRBJ2-1, with D tentatively TRBD1 or TRBD2 (5 bases each). The CDR3 has 15 residues. The germline gives CDR1 SGHRS, CDR2 YFSETQ. V shed 0 bases and J shed 0 bases, with 7 bases lying between them. CDR3 bases: TGCGCCAGCAGCTTGGTGGGGGACTCCTACAATGAGCAGTTCTTC. Translated: CASSLVGDSYNEQFF.

This clonotype was seen only a few times. The V gene is TRBV20-1, the J gene TRBJ2-2; the D gene is possibly TRBD2 (5 bases). CDR1 and CDR2 from the germline V gene are DFQATT and SNEGSKA (reference sequence). The CDR3 totals 15 residues. Between the trimmed V and J ends, which lost 5 bases and 7 bases, there was a span of 20 bases. The CDR3 is CSAAPRLGAGGELFF. In DNA form, the CDR3 reads TGCAGTGCTGCCCCTCGTCTTGGCGCGGGCGGGGAGCTGTTTTTT.

Only a few counts were recorded for this clonotype. The chain recombines TRBV7-8 with TRBJ2-7; TRBD1 or TRBD2 may be the D gene (6 bases each). The V end was cut by 5 bases, the J end by 3 bases, with 20 bases between. This CDR3 is 16 amino acids long. Germline assignment: CDR1 SGHVS and CDR2 FQNEAQ. The CDR3 reads CASSVGVRGPFYEQYF. The CDR3 nucleotides read TGTGCCAGCAGCGTAGGGGTACGGGGGCCTTTCTACGAGCAGTACTTC.